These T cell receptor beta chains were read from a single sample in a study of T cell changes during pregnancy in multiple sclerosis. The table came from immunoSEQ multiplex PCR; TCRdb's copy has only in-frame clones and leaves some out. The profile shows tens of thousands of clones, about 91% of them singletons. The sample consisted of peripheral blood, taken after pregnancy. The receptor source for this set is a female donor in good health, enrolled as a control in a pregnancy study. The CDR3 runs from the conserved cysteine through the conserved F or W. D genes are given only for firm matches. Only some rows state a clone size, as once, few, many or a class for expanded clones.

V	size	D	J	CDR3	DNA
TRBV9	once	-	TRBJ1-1	CASSVARSGSFF	TGTGCCAGCAGCGTAGCTCGGTCAGGCTCTTTCTTT
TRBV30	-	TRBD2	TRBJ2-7	CAWSKSSGSYEQYF	TGTGCCTGGAGTAAGTCTAGCGGGTCCTACGAGCAGTACTTC
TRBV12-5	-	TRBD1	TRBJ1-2	CASGSQGNYGYTF	TGTGCTAGTGGTTCACAGGGGAACTATGGCTACACCTTC
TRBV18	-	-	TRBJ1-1	CASSPGAVNTEAFF	TGTGCCAGCTCACCGGGGGCGGTGAACACTGAAGCTTTCTTT
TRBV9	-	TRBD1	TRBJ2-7	CASSPGTAKLEEQYF	TGTGCCAGCAGCCCGGGGACAGCCAAATTAGAAGAGCAGTACTTC
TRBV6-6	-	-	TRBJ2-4	CASSNGQMVAKNIQYF	TGTGCCAGCAGCAACGGACAGATGGTCGCCAAAAACATTCAGTACTTC
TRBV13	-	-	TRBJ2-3	CASSLGQVRDTQYF	TGTGCCAGCAGCTTAGGACAGGTTCGGGATACGCAGTATTTT
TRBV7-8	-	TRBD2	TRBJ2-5	CASSRPSMGSGSRFPLQETQYF	TGTGCCAGCAGCCGCCCGAGTATGGGGAGCGGGAGCCGCTTTCCCCTCCAAGAGACCCAGTACTTC
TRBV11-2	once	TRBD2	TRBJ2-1	CASSSRGGTPNEQFF	TGTGCCAGCAGCTCCCGGGGGGGTACGCCCAATGAGCAGTTCTTC
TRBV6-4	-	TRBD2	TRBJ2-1	CASSVEASGAYEQFF	TGTGCCAGCAGTGTTGAGGCTAGCGGGGCGTATGAGCAGTTCTTC
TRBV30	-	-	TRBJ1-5	CAWSAGNQPQHF	TGTGCCTGGAGTGCCGGCAATCAGCCCCAGCATTTT
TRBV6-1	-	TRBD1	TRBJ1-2	CASSRDSYGYTF	TGTGCCAGCAGTAGGGACAGCTATGGCTACACCTTC
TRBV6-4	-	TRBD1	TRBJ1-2	CASSARPGQGNYGYTF	TGTGCCAGCAGTGCGAGGCCGGGACAGGGTAACTATGGCTACACCTTC
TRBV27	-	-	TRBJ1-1	CASQMNTEAFF	TGTGCCAGTCAAATGAACACTGAAGCTTTCTTT
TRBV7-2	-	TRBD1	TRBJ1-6	CASSLAPGQGFHF	TGTGCCAGCAGCTTAGCGCCGGGACAGGGGTTCCACTTT
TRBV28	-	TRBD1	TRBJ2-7	CASSAGTGGSNF	TGTGCCAGCAGTGCTGGGACAGGGGGATCAAACTTC
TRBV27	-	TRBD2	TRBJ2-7	CASASGATYEQYF	TGTGCCAGCGCCAGCGGGGCAACCTACGAGCAGTACTTC
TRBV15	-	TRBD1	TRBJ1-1	CATRKDRGGTEAFF	TGTGCCACCAGGAAGGACAGGGGAGGAACTGAAGCTTTCTTT
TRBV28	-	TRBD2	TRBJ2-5	CASSRLAGGPGRETQYF	TGTGCCAGCAGTAGACTAGCGGGGGGGCCTGGTCGGGAGACCCAGTACTTC
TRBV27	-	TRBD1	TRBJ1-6	CASSSQGAGNSPLHF	TGTGCCAGCAGTTCACAGGGGGCTGGGAATTCACCCCTCCACTTT
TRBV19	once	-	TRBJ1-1	CASSVTAMNTEAFF	TGTGCCAGTAGTGTGACAGCGATGAACACTGAAGCTTTCTTT
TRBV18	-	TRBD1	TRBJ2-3	CASSRGTGFVDTQYF	TGTGCCAGCTCACGCGGGACAGGGTTTGTAGATACGCAGTATTTT
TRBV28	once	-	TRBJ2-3	CASSRQSTDTQYF	TGTGCCAGCAGTCGACAAAGCACAGATACGCAGTATTTT
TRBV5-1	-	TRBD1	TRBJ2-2	CASSFGRGRGAGELFF	TGCGCCAGCAGCTTCGGCAGGGGGCGCGGGGCCGGGGAGCTGTTTTTT
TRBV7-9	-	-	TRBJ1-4	CASSLESGGFEKLFF	TGTGCCAGCAGCTTAGAATCGGGGGGATTCGAAAAACTGTTTTTT
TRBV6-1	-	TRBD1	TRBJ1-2	CASAPGKTGNGYTF	TGTGCCAGCGCCCCGGGTAAGACAGGGAATGGCTACACCTTC
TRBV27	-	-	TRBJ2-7	CASGLIQGTVGEQYF	TGTGCCAGCGGCCTCATTCAGGGGACCGTCGGCGAGCAGTACTTC
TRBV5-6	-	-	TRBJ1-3	CASSLGQYSGNTIYF	TGTGCCAGCAGCTTGGGACAGTACTCTGGAAACACCATATATTTT
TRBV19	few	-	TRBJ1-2	CASSMYEHGYTF	TGTGCCAGTAGTATGTATGAGCACGGCTACACCTTC